The source of this T cell receptor (beta chain) is a study of T cell responses to AZD1222 COVID-19 vaccine (dated by TCRdb to 2020 to 2023). For the wider study: A total of about 250 trial participants underwent TCR sequencing, of whom 207 had received two doses of AZD1222 and roughly 26 had received two doses of the MenACWY control vaccine. Trial participants were enrolled by age into subgroups of 18-55, 56-69 and 70-plus years, and 148, 28 and 57 TCR-sequenced participants, respectively, were included in these subgroups.

What the authors observed across the whole study: The vaccine-associated CD4 TCRs covered the entire spike protein, and the dominant responses fell in regions 160-218 and 743-854. In the small 56-69-year group, the increase in depth fell short of significance, most likely because of low power. Because no samples from the day 14 peak response were available, repertoires could be characterized only after the peak T cell response. Epitopes outside the regions mutated in the B.1.351 and B.1.1.7 variants were reportedly recognized by nearly half of the unique spike-specific TCRs. Only five or six AZD1222 recipients were SARS-CoV-2 seropositive at baseline, limiting conclusions about previously exposed vaccinees. Participants were mostly white British and included more females than males, and it was suggested by the authors that clonal diversity may have been underestimated. After two AZD1222 doses, both the breadth and the depth of spike-specific TCRs were significantly higher than at day 0 and than in MenACWY recipients.

A remark on this clone: There is no known antigen for this receptor. Per-base qualities were not stored, and no clone one base away is much larger.

V drops 3 bases and J drops 5 bases, leaving 11 bases in between. The CDR3, cysteine through phenylalanine, is 14 amino acids long. Only the CDR3 part of the read is kept: 42 bases, read in frame from the first base. Looking up the germline V gene yields CDR1 MDHEN and CDR2 SYDVKM. The CDR3 regions of human TCRbeta chains were subjected to immunosequencing. As for how the authors treated the data: Repertoire TCRs were matched against a reference library of SARS-CoV-2-specific TCRs generated with the MIRA antigen-specificity platform. Breadth was defined as the fraction of unique TCRs that were SARS-CoV-2-associated, and depth was defined as the fraction of total T cells that were SARS-CoV-2-associated. Using the MIRA data, every spike-specific TCR was mapped to the spike region that the TCR reacted to and assigned to either a CD4 or a CD8 class. Log10-transformed breadth and depth values were compared by one-way ANOVA with Sidak's multiple comparisons tests. Held by TCRdb, this immuneACCESS table contains in-frame sequences only and omits some clones. Under half of the omission traces to an unresolved V gene where checked; the cause of the rest is unknown. V and J calls and clone size are given by that table; D and trimming were obtained from the DNA. The sample table records approximately 30,000 clones; 70% to 90% of these occur just once. The ten largest clones capture more than 9.5% of the sample.

Sample time point, as interpreted from the label and publication: about 28 days (+/-7) after the second vaccine dose. AZD1222 recipients given second doses at about 4 weeks or at about 12 weeks were pooled, since spike-specific TCR depth and breadth were not found to differ between the two schedules. The vaccinee samples were drawn from two UK trials, COV001 and COV002, one of which was a single-blind randomized controlled phase 2/3 trial testing AZD1222 (ChAdOx1 nCoV-19) in healthy adults. For TCRbeta chain sequencing, PBMC samples were collected from trial participants at day 0 and at day 28 after the second dose.

The clonotype was recovered from an adult who received the AZD1222 COVID-19 vaccine. The material was peripheral blood, obtained 28 days after the second AZD1222 dose. The rearrangement combines TRBV28 with TRBJ2-4; tentative D gene TRBD2, with 6 bases matching. The CDR3 corresponds to CASSFLATENIQYF. The base sequence is TGTGCCAGCAGTTTCCTAGCGACCGAAAACATTCAGTACTTC.